These 19 T cell receptor beta chains share one sample of origin, sequenced in a study of cytomegalovirus exposure and HLA in healthy donors. Use of 60 Vbeta and 13 Jbeta primers characterized the PCR. The data were produced by immunoSEQ multiplex PCR, yet TCRdb's version contains in-frame clones alone and is incomplete. The sample holds around 170,000 clones, roughly 82% seen once. Input material: PBMCs. The receptors come from a woman aged 50 to 65 in good health and CMV-seropositive.

The rearrangement joins TRBV28 to TRBJ2-7; a possible D gene is TRBD2 (6 bases). Per the germline V gene, CDR1 is MDHEN and CDR2 is SYDVKM. Trimming removed 3 bases at V and 0 bases at J, with 6 bases between. This CDR3 is 13 amino acids long. The CDR3 nucleotides read TGTGCCAGCAGTTTCGGGAGCTCCTACGAGCAGTACTTC. This translates into CASSFGSSYEQYF.

The rearrangement uses TRBV18 and TRBJ2-3; maybe TRBD1 (6 bases). The CDR3 length is 14 residues. V lost 5 bases and J 2 bases, leaving 11 bases between the germline ends. Germline CDR1 and CDR2: KGHSH and LQKENI. CDR3 amino acids: CASSEGQYTDTQYF. The CDR3 DNA sequence: TGTGCCAGCTCAGAAGGACAGTACACAGATACGCAGTATTTT.

The rearrangement joins TRBV6-5 to TRBJ1-2; D might be TRBD1 (6 bases). The CDR3 spans 12 residues. V shed 7 bases and J shed 8 bases, with 14 bases lying between them. Germline CDR1 MNHEY, CDR2 SVGAGI. The CDR3 spells CASTATGSGYTF. CDR3 DNA sequence: TGTGCCAGCACCGCCACAGGGAGCGGCTACACCTTC.

The CDR3 is CATTSVISGNTIYF. The CDR3 coding sequence is TGTGCCACCACCTCAGTGATCTCTGGAAACACCATATATTTT. V gene TRBV2 combines with J gene TRBJ1-3, with D hard to call. The CDR3 is 14 amino acids. The germline V and J ends were trimmed by 10 bases and 0 bases, with 13 bases remaining between them. Germline lookup yields CDR1 SNHLY and CDR2 FYNNEI.

This chain uses TRBV9 with TRBJ1-3; 9 bases agree with TRBD1. The CDR3 has 16 residues. CDR1 is SGDLS, CDR2 YYNGEE, per germline. With 3 bases clipped from V and 0 bases from J, the junction kept 4 bases outside the gene matches. For the CDR3, the DNA is TGTGCCAGCAGCGCTGGGACAGGGCACTCTGGAAACACCATATATTTT. This codes for CASSAGTGHSGNTIYF.

The rearrangement joins TRBV5-3 to TRBJ1-5; TRBD1 is a possible D gene (6 bases). TRBV5-3 is annotated as an ORF whose role is uncertain. V was trimmed by 3 bases and J by 3 bases, leaving 13 bases between them. The CDR3 has 15 residues. As DNA, the CDR3 is TGTGCCAGAAGCTCGCGGACAGAGTTCAATCAGCCCCAGCATTTT. Residues: CARSSRTEFNQPQHF.

The CDR3 region has the DNA TGTGCCAGCAGTTTCCCGACTAGCGGGCTCGGGACCCAGTACTTC. As protein: CASSFPTSGLGTQYF. The chain joins TRBV28 to TRBJ2-5, with 10 bases fitting TRBD2. Germline V gene sequence: CDR1 MDHEN, CDR2 SYDVKM. The V and J ends lost 3 bases and 7 bases, in that order; junction bases with no gene match: 8. This CDR3 spans 15 amino acids.

V and J are TRBV5-1 and TRBJ1-1, with 7 positions matching TRBD1. V lost 3 bases to trimming and J lost 1 base; unmatched junction nucleotides: 6. The CDR3 runs 15 residues. The germline CDR1 and CDR2 sequences are SGHRS and YFSETQ. CDR3 sequence (DNA): TGCGCCAGCAGCTACGAGGGGGCGCGGAACACTGAAGCTTTCTTT. Its protein is CASSYEGARNTEAFF. Based on the CDR3 plus reference TRBV5-1 and TRBJ1-1, the full variable domain is KAGVTQTPRYLIKTRGQQVTLSCSPISGHRSVSWYQQTPGQGLQFLFEYFSETQRNKGNFPGRFSGRQFSNSRSEMNVSTLELGDSALYLCASSYEGARNTEAFFGQGTRLTVV.

Regarding this clone: One end of the junction varies from germline; a read error may be responsible. Other DNA sequences in the sample encode the same CDR3. CDR3 in DNA: TGCGCCAGCAGCCAAGGGCAGGGGACGGAAGCTTTCTTT. This encodes CASSQGQGTEAFF. The chain recombines TRBV5-4 with TRBJ1-1; D is perhaps TRBD1 (6 bases). From germline, CDR1 is SGHNT and CDR2 YYREEE (reference sequence). The CDR3 length is 13 residues.

The gene calls are TRBV30 and TRBJ1-2; 8 bases agree with TRBD1. This CDR3 contains 12 residues. CDR1 and CDR2 (germline): GTSNPN, SVGIG (reference sequence). Trimming at V came to 3 bases and at J to 13 bases, leaving 10 bases not matched to a gene. The CDR3 DNA is TGTGCCTGGAGCGCCAGACAGGGGACCGTCACCTTC. Translated: CAWSARQGTVTF.

This chain connects TRBV4-3 to TRBJ2-5; perhaps TRBD1 as D (6 bases). This CDR3 spans 14 amino acids. The V gene lost 1 base and the J gene lost 3 bases, with 9 bases spanning the gap. The germline V gene has CDR1 LGHNA and CDR2 YSLEER. Here the CDR3 reads CASSQGTGKETQYF. In nucleotides, the CDR3 is TGCGCCAGCAGCCAAGGAACAGGGAAAGAGACCCAGTACTTC.

This sequence joins TRBV2 and TRBJ2-5; 8 bases map to TRBD2. Per the germline V gene, CDR1 is SNHLY and CDR2 is FYNNEI. This CDR3 spans 16 amino acids. The trim removed 1 base at V and 1 base at J, leaving 5 bases unmatched. The CDR3 is CASSEGVAGGQETQYF. The CDR3 region has the DNA TGTGCCAGCAGTGAAGGGGTGGCGGGGGGCCAAGAGACCCAGTACTTC.

The rearrangement links TRBV6-7 to TRBJ1-2, with a tentative D call TRBD1 (5 bases). TRBV6-7 has ORF status, its function being uncertain. This CDR3 has 16 residues. Between the trimmed V and J ends, which lost 6 bases and 2 bases, there was a span of 19 bases. The CDR3 protein is CASRMRSRGSNYGYTF. The CDR3 nucleotides are TGTGCCAGCAGAATGAGATCAAGGGGTTCGAACTATGGCTACACCTTC.

The count of this clone is one. This rearrangement joins TRBV6-5 to TRBJ2-3, with D possibly being TRBD1 (5 bases). Trimming cost V 6 bases and J 3 bases, with 13 bases left between them. The CDR3 runs to 14 residues. Germline CDR1 is MNHEY and CDR2 is SVGAGI. CDR3 nucleotide sequence: TGTGCCAGCAGCCGTGGGGCGACGACAGATACGCAGTATTTT. This encodes CASSRGATTDTQYF.

The chain recombines TRBV5-1 with TRBJ2-2; no reliable D call. This CDR3 spans 15 amino acids. Deletions cut 5 bases from V and 0 bases from J, with 11 bases between. Germline V gives CDR1 SGHRS, CDR2 YFSETQ. CDR3 region: CASSLDSANTGELFF. CDR3 DNA: TGCGCCAGCAGTCTCGACTCGGCGAACACCGGGGAGCTGTTTTTT.

This rearrangement joins TRBV15 to TRBJ2-3; 7 bases match TRBD1. J was trimmed by 0 bases and V by 5 bases; bases with no gene match: 5. Germline CDR1 and CDR2: LNHNV and YYDKDF (reference sequence). There are 15 residues in the CDR3. The CDR3 nucleotides are TGTGCCACCAGCCCGACAGGGCTCAGCACAGATACGCAGTATTTT. As protein: CATSPTGLSTDTQYF.

The rearrangement uses TRBV7-6 and TRBJ2-2; 8 positions agree with TRBD1. Unmatched junction bases numbered 2, after V lost 4 bases and J lost 7 bases. The CDR3 runs to 13 residues. The germline CDR1 and CDR2 sequences are SGHVS and FNYEAQ. The CDR3 nucleotides are TGTGCCAGCAGCTCCGGACAGGGCGGGGAGCTGTTTTTT. This encodes CASSSGQGGELFF.

This clone turned up a few times. The J gene is TRBJ2-3, the V gene TRBV6-6, with D perhaps TRBD1 (5 bases). This CDR3 spans 15 amino acids. V lost 4 bases, J lost 7 bases, and 18 bases lay in between. Germline CDR1 MNHNY, CDR2 SVGAGI (reference sequence). CDR3 DNA sequence: TGTGCCAGCAGTTCTTCAGGGCCTTTTTCACATACGCAGTATTTT. Protein sequence: CASSSSGPFSHTQYF.

The rearrangement links TRBV5-8 to TRBJ2-1, with 7 positions matching TRBD2. The V segment lost 0 bases and the J segment 8 bases; nucleotides outside the gene matches: 11. This CDR3 contains 16 residues. Germline V lookup: CDR1 SGHTS, CDR2 YDEGEE. CDR3 DNA: TGTGCCAGCAGCTTGGCCCGGACTAGAGCGATGGATGAGCAGTTCTTC. Translation: CASSLARTRAMDEQFF.